Listed below are T cell receptor beta chains from one sample, sequenced in a study of T cell repertoires in cytomegalovirus infection. MiXCR, run by TCRdb on the reads, gives a single entry per CDR3 protein. The table records approximately 500,000 distinct CDR3 sequences, more than 15% of them present only once. Input material: CD8+ T cells from PBMCs. The origin of the receptors is a human donor in good health (CMV status not recorded). Some clones in this sample may be carry-over from other donors' samples. Both conserved end residues are part of each CDR3. The order of the fields is D gene, clone size, V gene, J gene, CDR3 DNA, CDR3 protein. The D gene is left open where the match is weak. Clone size is not always given. Where it is, it says once, few, many or a class for expanded clones.

TRBD1	-	TRBV7-6	TRBJ2-7	TGTGCCAGCAGCCCTCGGGACAGGGGTTTGGACGAGCAGTACTTC	CASSPRDRGLDEQYF
TRBD2	many	TRBV12-5	TRBJ2-1	TGTGCTAGTGGTCGGGGGGAGGGACCCATTTACAATGAGCAGTTCTTC	CASGRGEGPIYNEQFF
-	-	TRBV14	TRBJ1-2	TGTGCCAGCAGCCAGCTGGGTGCAGAAGCTAACTATGGCTACAGCTTC	CASSQLGAEANYGYSF
-	many	TRBV19	TRBJ1-5	TGTGCCAGTAGTATTCGGAGCGGCAGCAATCAGCCCCAGCATTTT	CASSIRSGSNQPQHF
TRBD1	few	TRBV2	TRBJ1-4	TGTGCCAGCAGTGAAGAGACAGGGGGCTTGGAAAAACTGTTTTTT	CASSEETGGLEKLFF
-	many	TRBV6-5	TRBJ2-2	TGTGCCACTTCGGAGGGATCGAACACCGGGGAGCTGTTTTTT	CATSEGSNTGELFF
-	-	TRBV7-3	TRBJ2-3	TGTGCCAGCAGCACGGACGGGGGCGGGCCCTACACAGATACGCAGTATTTT	CASSTDGGGPYTDTQYF
TRBD2	many	TRBV7-8	TRBJ2-1	TGTGCCAGCAGCGCGAGGGGTCTCACTAGCGGCTCCTACAATGAGCAGTTCTTC	CASSARGLTSGSYNEQFF
TRBD2	few	TRBV28	TRBJ2-7	TGTGCCAGCAGTTTAGTTGGGACTATCCCGTACGAGCAGTACTTC	CASSLVGTIPYEQYF
TRBD1	many	TRBV10-3	TRBJ2-5	TGTGCCATCAGAGCCTGGGACAGGGAAAAAGAGACCCAGTACTTC	CAIRAWDREKETQYF
TRBD1	-	TRBV5-4	TRBJ2-7	TGTGCCAGCAGCACCGACAGGGGCTCCTACGAGCAGTACTTC	CASSTDRGSYEQYF
-	-	TRBV7-9	TRBJ2-7	TGTGCCAGCAGCTTGAGGGGGGGCTGGGGCGAGCAGTACTTC	CASSLRGGWGEQYF
TRBD2	few	TRBV3-1	TRBJ2-1	TGTGCCAGTAAGAGAACTGGACTAGCGGACAATGAGCAGTTCTTC	CASKRTGLADNEQFF
-	few	TRBV6-1	TRBJ2-1	TGTGCCAGCAGTGATCCCTGGGGCGGCAATGAGCAGTTCTTC	CASSDPWGGNEQFF
-	many	TRBV7-2	TRBJ1-4	TGTGCCAGCAGCTCCGATCTCTGGGCTAATGAAAAACTGTTTTTT	CASSSDLWANEKLFF
-	many	TRBV6-1	TRBJ1-1	TGTGCCAGCAGTGAACGAGAGGGCATGAACACTGAAGCTTTCTTT	CASSEREGMNTEAFF
-	-	TRBV9	TRBJ1-1	TGTGCCAGCAGCGTAGACCACCGGGGCTGGAACACTAAAGCTTTCTTT	CASSVDHRGWNTKAFF
-	-	TRBV5-8	TRBJ1-2	TGTGCCAGCAGCCCGGGACCGAACACCTTC	CASSPGPNTF
-	many	TRBV6-1	TRBJ2-6	TGTGCCAGCAGTTTGAAACGGAACAGGGCAGGGGCCAACGTCCTGACTTTC	CASSLKRNRAGANVLTF
TRBD2	-	TRBV5-4	TRBJ2-1	TGTGCCAGCAGCTTCCCTAGCGGGGTGATCGATGAGCAGTTCTTC	CASSFPSGVIDEQFF
-	many	TRBV14	TRBJ2-5	TGTGCCAGCAGCGGCCGGGCCCCGAGAGAGACCCAGTACTTC	CASSGRAPRETQYF
TRBD1	many	TRBV7-8	TRBJ1-5	TGTGCCAGCAGTTCCCGGGACAGGGACAATCAGCCCCAGCATTTT	CASSSRDRDNQPQHF
-	-	TRBV3-1	TRBJ1-2	TGTGCCAGCAGCCAAGATCTGGCAGGATACTATGGCTACACCTTC	CASSQDLAGYYGYTF
-	-	TRBV12-3/TRBV12-4	TRBJ2-1	TGTGCCAGCAGTTTAAGGCAGGGTTATGAGCAGTTCTTC	CASSLRQGYEQFF
TRBD2	few	TRBV13	TRBJ2-7	TGTGCCAGCAGCACTCCTGGGCGGGAGGGTTCCTACGAGCAGTACTTC	CASSTPGREGSYEQYF
-	many	TRBV7-9	TRBJ2-7	TGTGCCAGCAGCTCGCCCCGCGAATTCTCGTCCTACGAGCAGTACTTC	CASSSPREFSSYEQYF
-	many	TRBV5-4	TRBJ1-3	TGTGCCAGCAGCTTCCTCTTCAGAGGGTCGCCTAACTCTGGAAACACCATATATTTT	CASSFLFRGSPNSGNTIYF
TRBD1	-	TRBV3-1	TRBJ2-1	TGTGCCAGCAGCCAAGATCGTTATCCGCAGGGGGAATACAATGAGCAGTTCTTC	CASSQDRYPQGEYNEQFF
TRBD1	-	TRBV3-1	TRBJ1-2	TGTGCCAGCAGCCAAGTGCGAGGACAGGTCCGAGGTGGCTACACCTTC	CASSQVRGQVRGGYTF
-	few	TRBV7-6	TRBJ2-3	TGTGCCAGCAGCGAAACCTTTAAAGGCACGCAGTATTTT	CASSETFKGTQYF
TRBD1	-	TRBV5-1	TRBJ2-1	TGCGCCAGCAGCCGAGGGACAGGGAACCACAATGAGCAGTTCTTC	CASSRGTGNHNEQFF
TRBD1	many	TRBV7-9	TRBJ1-2	TGTGCCAGCAGCTCGCGGGGGACAGGGCCCCTCGCTGGCTACACCTTC	CASSSRGTGPLAGYTF
TRBD1	many	TRBV7-2	TRBJ1-2	TGTGCCAGCAGCCGAGGACAGGCGTCGCCCTATGGCTACACCTTC	CASSRGQASPYGYTF
-	few	TRBV5-4	TRBJ2-7	TGTGCCAGCAGCTATGGAGGTGAAGGCGGCTACGAGCAGTACTTC	CASSYGGEGGYEQYF
-	-	TRBV20-1	TRBJ1-2	TGCAGTGCAGGACGCCCACAGGAGATCTATGGCTACACCTTC	CSAGRPQEIYGYTF
-	few	TRBV5-6	TRBJ1-1	TGTGCCAGCAGCTTGGCTGGGAGGGACACTGAAGCTTTCTTT	CASSLAGRDTEAFF
-	many	TRBV28	TRBJ1-1	TGTGCCAGCGGTTTCAGGGATACGAACACTGAAGCTTTCTTT	CASGFRDTNTEAFF
TRBD1	many	TRBV6-1	TRBJ2-7	TGTGCCAGCAGTGCCCCAGGGACAGGGATGTACGAGCAGTACTTC	CASSAPGTGMYEQYF
-	many	TRBV7-6	TRBJ2-1	TGTGCCAGCAGCTTAGCCCACCAGCGGGTCTACAATGAGCAGTTCTTC	CASSLAHQRVYNEQFF
-	once	TRBV20-1	TRBJ1-5	TGCAGTGCTCAGACCCGGGACGGAGATCAGCCCCAGCATTTT	CSAQTRDGDQPQHF
-	-	TRBV2	TRBJ2-2	TGTGCCAGCATTGGTTTTTCGTCGGGGACGCCGAACACCGGGGAGCTGTTTTTT	CASIGFSSGTPNTGELFF
-	many	TRBV11-2	TRBJ2-3	TGTGCCAGCAGCCAGGGACTCGGCCCAGATACGCAGTATTTT	CASSQGLGPDTQYF
-	few	TRBV7-9	TRBJ2-2	TGTGCCAGCACCAGGCGGACCGGGGAGCTGTTTTTT	CASTRRTGELFF
TRBD1	many	TRBV6-1	TRBJ2-7	TGTGCCAGCAGGGGGACAGGGGGAAGAAACTACGAGCAGTACTTC	CASRGTGGRNYEQYF
TRBD1	many	TRBV7-3	TRBJ1-3	TGTGCCAGCAGCCGGGACAGATCGACCTCTGGAAACACCATATATTTT	CASSRDRSTSGNTIYF
-	many	TRBV25-1	TRBJ1-1	TGTGCCAGCAGTGAATCCGGCAACACTGAAGCTTTCTTT	CASSESGNTEAFF
-	many	TRBV15	TRBJ1-1	TGTGCCACCAGCAGCCGAATAGGGCCCGAAGCTTTCTTT	CATSSRIGPEAFF
TRBD1	many	TRBV10-3	TRBJ1-6	TGTGCCATCAGGGACAGGGACAATAATTCACCCCTCCACTTT	CAIRDRDNNSPLHF
TRBD1	-	TRBV3-1	TRBJ1-5	TGTGCCAGCAGCCGCGGACAGGGACCCAATCAGCCCCAGCATTTT	CASSRGQGPNQPQHF
-	-	TRBV4-1	TRBJ1-6	TGTGCCAGCAGCCAAGGTGAACAGGGTACTTCACCCCTCCACTTT	CASSQGEQGTSPLHF
TRBD2	-	TRBV20-1	TRBJ2-3	TGCAGTGCAAGGCGGCGGGTCCTAGCGGGGGCTTCCACAGATACGCAGTATTTT	CSARRRVLAGASTDTQYF
-	many	TRBV7-8	TRBJ1-2	TGTGCCAGCAGCTTACGATCAGGGGTAAACTATGGCTACACCTTC	CASSLRSGVNYGYTF
TRBD1	-	TRBV24-1	TRBJ2-1	TGTGCCACCAGTGATTTGCGGGGGACAGGGACCTACAATGAGCAGTTCTTC	CATSDLRGTGTYNEQFF
-	many	TRBV7-6	TRBJ2-7	TGTGCCAGCAGCCCGTACCTAGGGGAAAACTACGAGCAGTACTTC	CASSPYLGENYEQYF